The 26 T cell receptor beta chains below were found in one sample sequenced in a study of control samples from healthy donors and cancer patients. Produced via immunoSEQ multiplex PCR; TCRdb's table is partial and in-frame only. The table shows about 130,000 clones, with about 93% occurring only once. Material: blood. These receptors were obtained from a man aged 40-49 years in good health.

As to this clone: Other nucleotide sequences in the sample specify the same CDR3. The chain links TRBV5-6 to TRBJ1-1; D gene uncertain. The V end was cut by 2 bases, the J end by 7 bases, with 9 bases between. Germline CDR1 SGHDT, CDR2 YYEEEE. This CDR3 is 12 amino acids long. CDR3 sequence reads: CASSLRTNEAFF. In nucleotides, the CDR3 is TGTGCCAGCAGCTTAAGAACCAATGAAGCTTTCTTT.

Only one count was recorded for this clone. V usage is TRBV19 and J usage is TRBJ1-2; no clear D. Germline V CDR1 and CDR2: LNHDA, SQIVND (reference sequence). The CDR3 has 13 amino acids. The germline V and J ends were trimmed by 5 bases and 3 bases, with 10 bases remaining between them. For the CDR3, the DNA is TGTGCCAGTAGTGTAACAGAATACTATGGCTACACCTTC. Translated, it gives CASSVTEYYGYTF.

This chain connects TRBV12-3 or TRBV12-4 to TRBJ2-2; D is ambiguous. Trimming cost V 4 bases and J 4 bases, with 7 bases left between them. The CDR3 runs to 13 residues. The CDR3 region has the DNA TGTGCCAGCAGTTGGGTGGGCACCGGGGAGCTGTTTTTT. Protein: CASSWVGTGELFF.

V and J are TRBV6-7 and TRBJ1-4; D uncertain. TRBV6-7 is filed as an ORF, its function uncertain. V was trimmed by 2 bases and J by 7 bases, leaving 11 bases between them. The CDR3 spans 14 residues. As DNA, the CDR3 is TGTGCCAGCAGTTACCCAAGACAACCTGAAAAACTGTTTTTT. Its protein product is CASSYPRQPEKLFF.

CDR3 loop: CASSFPGANVLTF. The CDR3, as DNA: TGTGCCAGCAGTTTCCCCGGGGCCAACGTCCTGACTTTC. The genes are TRBV27 and TRBJ2-6, with D unresolved. Germline CDR1 and CDR2: MNHEY and SMNVEV (reference sequence). V was trimmed by 3 bases and J by 4 bases, leaving 4 bases between them. The CDR3 length is 13 residues.

The chain uses TRBV7-3 and TRBJ2-1; the D is unclear. Germline CDR1 and CDR2: SGHTA and FQGTGA. This CDR3 region has 14 residues. V gave up 6 bases and J gave up 0 bases, with 9 bases separating them. The CDR3 DNA is TGTGCCAGCAGTTCCTCGAGCTCCTACAATGAGCAGTTCTTC. Encoded protein: CASSSSSSYNEQFF.

This chain joins TRBV18 and TRBJ1-1, with D possibly TRBD1 on 5 matching bases. The V and J ends lost 3 bases and 4 bases respectively, with 12 bases between them. CDR3 size: 14 residues. In germline, CDR1 is KGHSH, CDR2 LQKENI. CDR3 in amino acids: CASSPGRGGTEAFF. The CDR3 nucleotides read TGTGCCAGCTCACCGGGTAGGGGAGGCACTGAAGCTTTCTTT.

The V gene is TRBV3-1 (or the pseudogene TRBV3-2), the J gene TRBJ1-1; tentatively, D is TRBD1 (5 bases). V lost 5 bases and J 4 bases, leaving 14 bases between the germline ends. The germline V gene encodes CDR1 LGHDT and CDR2 YNNKEL (reference sequence). The CDR3 covers 14 residues. DNA of the CDR3: TGTGCCAGCAGCAACCGGGGCGGGAGCACTGAAGCTTTCTTT. It is translated as CASSNRGGSTEAFF.

This clone was observed a few times. J is TRBJ2-7 and V is TRBV6-1; TRBD1 or TRBD2 may be the D gene (5 bases each). This CDR3 comprises 13 residues. The V end was cut by 2 bases, the J end by 4 bases, with 9 bases between. From germline, CDR1 is MNHNS and CDR2 SASEGT. CDR3 protein: CASSEPGRYEQYF. The CDR3 nucleotides read TGTGCCAGCAGTGAACCAGGGAGATACGAGCAGTACTTC.

This rearrangement joins TRBV21-1 to TRBJ1-5; the table's D call of TRBD1 was not tested on the DNA. TRBV21-1 constitutes a pseudogene. The CDR3 is 15 residues long. The CDR3 region is CANKSGTGLRQPQHF. In nucleotides, the CDR3 is TGTGCCAACAAATCCGGGACAGGGCTTCGCCAGCCCCAGCATTTT.

This clone was seen only a few times. The chain uses TRBV4-2 and TRBJ2-7; weak D call: TRBD2 (5 bases). Germline CDR1 reads LGHNA; CDR2 reads YNFKEQ. V was clipped by 1 base and J by 9 bases, with 13 bases between them. The CDR3 runs 13 residues. The CDR3 sequence: CASSQGSGRRQYF. The CDR3 region has the DNA TGTGCCAGCAGCCAAGGAAGCGGACGGCGGCAGTACTTC.

The CDR3 DNA is TGTGCCAGCAGCTTCGGGGTTGACTACGAGCAGTACTTC. Its protein product is CASSFGVDYEQYF. This chain joins TRBV11-1 and TRBJ2-7, with D perhaps matching TRBD2 (5 bases). This CDR3 contains 13 residues. V lost 3 bases and J 3 bases, leaving 9 bases between the germline ends. CDR1 is SGHAT, CDR2 FQDESV, per germline (reference sequence).

This rearrangement joins TRBV18 to TRBJ1-2; D might be TRBD1 (5 bases). Germline CDR1 reads KGHSH; CDR2 reads LQKENI. Trimming took off 0 bases at V and 1 base at J, with 12 bases between the two ends. This CDR3 region has 16 residues. In DNA form, the CDR3 reads TGTGCCAGCTCACCACCATCGGGGCGACTTAACTATGGCTACACCTTC. It specifies CASSPPSGRLNYGYTF.

The chain couples TRBV5-5 to TRBJ2-3; D is undetermined. Deletions cut 2 bases from V and 6 bases from J, with 10 bases between. This CDR3 region has 13 residues. Germline V gene sequence: CDR1 SGHKS, CDR2 YYEKEE (reference sequence). The CDR3 coding sequence is TGTGCCAGCAGCTTTCAGGCGGCCGATACGCAGTATTTT. It translates to CASSFQAADTQYF.

The chain carries TRBV11-3 and TRBJ1-1; possibly TRBD1 for D (5 bases). The CDR3 loop spans 13 amino acids. Germline-derived CDR1 and CDR2 are SGHNT and YENEEA. V lost 3 bases, J lost 6 bases, and 11 bases lay in between. CDR3 in DNA: TGTGCCAGCAGCTTTACAGGAGGATCTGAAGCTTTCTTT. It specifies CASSFTGGSEAFF.

V is TRBV4-2 and J is TRBJ2-5; TRBD1 or TRBD2 may be the D gene (6 bases each). From germline, CDR1 is LGHNA and CDR2 YNFKEQ. The ends were cut back, 2 bases at V and 4 bases at J, with 17 bases in the middle. This CDR3 spans 16 amino acids. Here the CDR3 reads CASSQNRPGGRETQYF. CDR3 bases: TGTGCCAGCAGCCAAAACCGGCCCGGGGGCCGAGAGACCCAGTACTTC.

This chain links TRBV12-3 or TRBV12-4 with TRBJ2-5; no definite D call. V lost 3 bases to trimming and J lost 1 base, with 6 bases between them. This CDR3 has 13 residues. The CDR3 nucleotides are TGTGCCAGCAGTTTTGGTTTCCAAGAGACCCAGTACTTC. Amino acids: CASSFGFQETQYF.

The chain uses TRBV2 and TRBJ2-1; D call uncertain. CDR1 is SNHLY, CDR2 FYNNEI, per germline. The ends were cut back, 5 bases at V and 10 bases at J, with 9 bases in the middle. This CDR3 contains 11 residues. This chain's CDR3 is CASSFNWEQFF. The CDR3 bases are TGTGCCAGCAGTTTCAATTGGGAGCAGTTCTTC.

The chain recombines TRBV3-1 (or the pseudogene TRBV3-2) with TRBJ2-5; perhaps TRBD2 as D (7 bases). V gave up 4 bases and J gave up 4 bases, with 22 bases separating them. Germline V gene lookup returns CDR1 LGHDT and CDR2 YNNKEL (reference sequence). This CDR3 contains 17 residues. CDR3 DNA sequence: TGTGCCAGCAGCCCATCGTCTAGGGGGGGGGCCCGAGAGACCCAGTACTTC. It specifies CASSPSSRGGARETQYF.

The chain couples TRBV7-6 to TRBJ1-1, with D possibly being TRBD1 (5 bases). V was clipped by 1 base and J by 1 base, with 16 bases between them. This CDR3 region has 17 residues. Germline CDR1 reads SGHVS; CDR2 reads FNYEAQ. CDR3 coding DNA: TGTGCCAGCAGCTTAGAGGTTCCAGGGAGGGGGAACACTGAAGCTTTCTTT. Amino acid sequence: CASSLEVPGRGNTEAFF.

The chain links TRBV27 to TRBJ1-2, with TRBD1 matching over 8 bases. V dropped 3 bases and J dropped 4; count of bases not matched to a gene: 10. Germline V gives CDR1 MNHEY, CDR2 SMNVEV (reference sequence). The CDR3 is 16 residues long. CDR3 loop: CASSLGMTGDSYGYTF. CDR3 coding DNA: TGTGCCAGCAGTTTGGGGATGACAGGGGACAGCTATGGCTACACCTTC.

The chain recombines TRBV21-1 with TRBJ2-5; no check of the table's D call, TRBD2, against the DNA was made. TRBV21-1 represents a pseudogene. The CDR3 runs to 19 residues. DNA of the CDR3: TGTGCCAGCAGCAAAATTACTTCGGGGGGTGGTTGCCTTAAGGAGACCCAGTACTTC. Protein: CASSKITSGGGCLKETQYF.

This clone was observed a handful of times. The genes are TRBV7-9 and TRBJ2-2; 9 nucleotides line up with TRBD1. V trimming: 3 bases; J trimming: 8 bases; junction bases outside the gene matches: 7. The CDR3 runs to 15 residues. Germline values: CDR1 SEHNR, CDR2 FQNEAQ (reference sequence). CDR3 sequence: CASSFVQGAMGELFF. The CDR3 DNA sequence: TGTGCCAGCAGCTTCGTACAGGGGGCTATGGGGGAGCTGTTTTTT.

The chain has TRBV5-1 and TRBJ1-3; perhaps TRBD1 as D (5 bases). Germline V lookup: CDR1 SGHRS, CDR2 YFSETQ. The CDR3 loop spans 14 amino acids. V was pared by 0 bases and J by 2 bases, with 6 bases between. In nucleotides, the CDR3 is TGCGCCAGCAGCTTGGGACAGACTGGAAACACCATATATTTT. This gives the protein CASSLGQTGNTIYF. Looking up the rest from reference TRBV5-1 and TRBJ1-3 gives the full variable domain: KAGVTQTPRYLIKTRGQQVTLSCSPISGHRSVSWYQQTPGQGLQFLFEYFSETQRNKGNFPGRFSGRQFSNSRSEMNVSTLELGDSALYLCASSLGQTGNTIYFGEGSWLTVV.

The rearrangement uses TRBV29-1 and TRBJ2-5; 7 bases are shared with TRBD2. Looked up from germline, CDR1 is SQVTM and CDR2 is ANQGSEA. The CDR3 contains 12 residues. J lost 4 bases, V lost 4 bases, and 3 bases had no gene match. The CDR3 sequence: CSVVWGGETQYF. For the CDR3, the DNA is TGCAGCGTTGTGTGGGGGGGAGAGACCCAGTACTTC.

This chain uses TRBV6-5 with TRBJ2-5; the match to TRBD2 covers 10 bases. The germline V gene has CDR1 MNHEY and CDR2 SVGAGI. The CDR3 has 15 amino acids. J was trimmed by 5 bases and V by 0 bases; bases with no gene match: 3. This chain's CDR3 is CASSYSAGGPETQYF. CDR3 DNA sequence: TGTGCCAGCAGTTACTCAGCGGGGGGGCCTGAGACCCAGTACTTC.